This T cell receptor beta chain came from a study of neurological immune-mediated disorders. Study-wide results and caveats: Patients with HTLV-1-associated myelopathy showed the most TCR clonal expansion. Those with multiple sclerosis showed the least, falling below healthy controls. The absence of shared CDR3 amino acid sequences among expanded clones across subjects suggests private repertoires in all groups.

The CDR3 is 12 amino acids. The V end lost 2 bases, the J end lost 6 bases, and 7 bases lay between the germline ends. The V gene's germline CDR1 is ENHRY and CDR2 SYGVKD. cDNA synthesis was performed by 5'RACE with 10-nucleotide random UMIs. MiXCR, run by TCRdb on the 5' RACE reads, gives a single entry per CDR3 protein. Of some 26,000 distinct CDR3 sequences listed, roughly 6.7% are singletons. This clonotype turned up a few times. The antigen remains unidentified. The starting material, 2 million PBMCs stored at -80 C, gave rise to the unsorted libraries. The receptor's source is a woman aged 50 to 65 in good health. The chain uses TRBV10-3 and TRBJ1-1; TRBD1 is a possible D gene (5 bases). The sequenced sample consisted of PBMCs. The CDR3 loop is CAISEIGAEAFF. The DNA for the CDR3 is TGTGCCATCAGTGAGATAGGGGCTGAAGCTTTCTTT.